This TCR beta chain was recovered during a study of T-cell reconstitution after alpha-beta-depleted transplantation in children (dated by TCRdb to the mid-2010s). Study-level background: The study quantitatively tracked T-cell immune reconstitution after TCRalphabeta/CD19-depleted allogeneic hematopoietic cell transplantation in children using TCR repertoire profiling.

This clonotype came up many times. What this receptor recognizes is not known. The sample holds no much larger clone one base away, and base qualities are not on file. Libraries were prepared through PCR. Sequencing was performed on an Illumina HiSeq 2500. To normalize quantification of the TCRbeta repertoire, the TCR libraries were built with molecular barcoding that relied on unique molecular identifiers. The raw public data were reprocessed by TCRdb itself: fastp quality trimming at Q25, MiXCR clonotype calling, in-frame beta chains only. Identical CDR3 proteins give one entry, which carries the most common genes and DNA. This sample gives 600,000 to 700,000 distinct CDR3 sequences in total; roughly 15% of them show up just once. Of the sample, approximately 1% falls within the top ten clones. Counted from cysteine to phenylalanine, this CDR3 has 12 amino acids. CDR3 DNA is the only sequence kept; it has 36 bases, read in frame from the first base. Trimming takes 7 bases off V and 6 bases off J; junction bases not matched to a gene: 5. The germline V gene provides CDR1 SQVTM and CDR2 ANQGSEA.

Sequences were derived from PBMCs from the stem cell graft donor, sampled from the stem cell graft. The clonotype originates from a human donor who donated a stem cell graft to a child with acute myeloid leukemia. The sequence links TRBV29-1 to TRBJ2-1; 8 central nucleotides agree with TRBD1. CDR3 reads: CSARTGRNEQFF. The nucleotide sequence reads as follows: TGCAGCGCTAGGACAGGGCGCAATGAGCAGTTCTTC.